This record looks at one T cell receptor (beta chain) sequence and its context. TCRdb processed the 5' RACE reads anew with MiXCR; each CDR3 protein has one entry. The data show about 180,000 distinct CDR3 sequences, around 18% seen once. These data originate in a study of T-cell memory formation after mild COVID-19. There are 16 residues in the CDR3. Germline trimming cut 6 bases from V and 2 bases from J; bases unmatched to any gene: 9. Germline lookup yields CDR1 SGHTA and CDR2 FQGTGA. The clonotype was recovered from a man aged 18 to 30 who had mild COVID-19 (a few samples of this study predate the infection). Cell type and time point are not known. The V gene is TRBV7-3, the J gene TRBJ2-1; 8 nucleotides line up with TRBD2. The material sequenced was PBMCs or a T cell subset sorted from them (not recorded which). CDR3: CASSPGGGGTYNEQFF. For the CDR3, the DNA is TGTGCCAGCAGTCCGGGAGGGGGAGGGACCTACAATGAGCAGTTCTTC.